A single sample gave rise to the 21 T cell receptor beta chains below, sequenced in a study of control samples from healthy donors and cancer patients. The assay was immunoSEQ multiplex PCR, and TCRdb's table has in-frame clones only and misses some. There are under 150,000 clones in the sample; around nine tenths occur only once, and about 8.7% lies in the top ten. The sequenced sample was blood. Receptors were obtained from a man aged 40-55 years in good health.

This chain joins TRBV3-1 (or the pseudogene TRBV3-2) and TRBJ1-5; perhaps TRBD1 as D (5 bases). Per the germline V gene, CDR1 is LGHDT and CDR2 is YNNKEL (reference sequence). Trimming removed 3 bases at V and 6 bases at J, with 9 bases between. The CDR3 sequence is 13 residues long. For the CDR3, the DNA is TGTGCCAGCAGCCAGAGGGGCGGTCAGCCCCAGCATTTT. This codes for CASSQRGGQPQHF.

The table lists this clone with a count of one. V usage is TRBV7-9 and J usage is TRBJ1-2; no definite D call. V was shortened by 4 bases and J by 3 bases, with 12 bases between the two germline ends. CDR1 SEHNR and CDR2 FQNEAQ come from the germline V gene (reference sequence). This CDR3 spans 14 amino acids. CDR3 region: CASSSSATYYGYTF. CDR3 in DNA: TGTGCCAGCAGCTCATCAGCGACCTACTATGGCTACACCTTC. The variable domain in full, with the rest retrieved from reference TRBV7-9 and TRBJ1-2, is DTGVSQNPRHKITKRGQNVTFRCDPISEHNRLYWYRQTLGQGPEFLTYFQNEAQLEKSRLLSDRFSAERPKGSFSTLEIQRTEQGDSAMYLCASSSSATYYGYTFGSGTRLTVV.

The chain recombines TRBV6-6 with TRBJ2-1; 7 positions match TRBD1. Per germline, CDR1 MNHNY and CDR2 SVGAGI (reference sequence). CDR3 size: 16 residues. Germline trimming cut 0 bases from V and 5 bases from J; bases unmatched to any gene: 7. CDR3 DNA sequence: TGTGCCAGCAGTTACTCGAAGGGGGCCCCTAACAATGAGCAGTTCTTC. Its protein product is CASSYSKGAPNNEQFF.

The CDR3 DNA sequence: TGTGCCAGCAGCCGACAGAATTTTAACTATGGCTACACCTTC. This codes for CASSRQNFNYGYTF. The chain combines TRBV6-5 with TRBJ1-2, with D maybe TRBD1 (5 bases). CDR1 MNHEY and CDR2 SVGAGI come from the germline V gene. The V and J ends lost 6 bases and 1 base respectively, with 12 bases between them. The CDR3 has 14 amino acids.

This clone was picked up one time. The CDR3 sequence is CASSPGTGVQPQHF. CDR3 DNA sequence: TGTGCCAGCAGTCCCGGGACAGGGGTTCAGCCCCAGCATTTT. This chain uses TRBV3-1 (or the pseudogene TRBV3-2) with TRBJ1-5; 10 nucleotides align to TRBD1. The CDR3 is made up of 14 amino acids. Germline values: CDR1 LGHDT, CDR2 YNNKEL (reference sequence). Germline trimming cut 6 bases from V and 6 bases from J; bases unmatched to any gene: 5.

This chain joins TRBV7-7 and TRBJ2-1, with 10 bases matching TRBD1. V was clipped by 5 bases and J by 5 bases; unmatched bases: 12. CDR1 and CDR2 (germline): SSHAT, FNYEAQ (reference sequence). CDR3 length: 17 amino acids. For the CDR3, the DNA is TGTGCCAGCAGCCCCCGGATCGGGACAGGGGATAACAATGAGCAGTTCTTC. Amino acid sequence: CASSPRIGTGDNNEQFF. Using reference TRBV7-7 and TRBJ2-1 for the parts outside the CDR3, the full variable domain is GAGVSQSPRYKVTKRGQDVTLRCDPISSHATLYWYQQALGQGPEFLTYFNYEAQPDKSGLPSDRFSAERPEGSISTLTIQRTEQRDSAMYRCASSPRIGTGDNNEQFFGPGTRLTVL.

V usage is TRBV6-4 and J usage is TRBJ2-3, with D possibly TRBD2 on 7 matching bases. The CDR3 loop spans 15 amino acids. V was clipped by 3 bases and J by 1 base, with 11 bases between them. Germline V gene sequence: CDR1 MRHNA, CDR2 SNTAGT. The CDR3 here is CASSEGGARTDTQYF. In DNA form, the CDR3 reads TGTGCCAGCAGTGAAGGGGGGGCTCGCACAGATACGCAGTATTTT.

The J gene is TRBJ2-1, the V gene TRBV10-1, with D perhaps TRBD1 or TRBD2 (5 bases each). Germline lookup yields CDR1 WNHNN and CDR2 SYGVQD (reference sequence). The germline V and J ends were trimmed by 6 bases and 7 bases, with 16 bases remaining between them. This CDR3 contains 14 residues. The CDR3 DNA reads TGCGCCAGCAGAGAAGGCCTCGGGACGAATGAGCAGTTCTTC. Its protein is CASREGLGTNEQFF.

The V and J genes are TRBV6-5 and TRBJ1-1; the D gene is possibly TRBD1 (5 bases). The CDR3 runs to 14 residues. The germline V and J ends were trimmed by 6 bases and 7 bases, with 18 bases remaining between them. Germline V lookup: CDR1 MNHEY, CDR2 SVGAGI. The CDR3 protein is CASSPRNAGNEAFF. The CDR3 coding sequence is TGTGCCAGCAGCCCGAGGAACGCAGGGAATGAAGCTTTCTTT.

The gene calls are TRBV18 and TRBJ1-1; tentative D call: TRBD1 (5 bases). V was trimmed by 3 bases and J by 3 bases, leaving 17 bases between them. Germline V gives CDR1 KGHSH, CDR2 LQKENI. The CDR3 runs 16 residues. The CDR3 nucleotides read TGTGCCAGCTCACCCCTCCGGGGAGGGGTGGACACTGAAGCTTTCTTT. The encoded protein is CASSPLRGGVDTEAFF.

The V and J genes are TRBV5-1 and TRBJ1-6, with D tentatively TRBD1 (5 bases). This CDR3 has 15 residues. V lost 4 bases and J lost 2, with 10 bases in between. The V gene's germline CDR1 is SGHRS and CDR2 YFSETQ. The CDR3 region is CASSDRGTYNSPLHF. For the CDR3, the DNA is TGCGCCAGCAGCGATCGGGGGACCTATAATTCACCCCTCCACTTT.

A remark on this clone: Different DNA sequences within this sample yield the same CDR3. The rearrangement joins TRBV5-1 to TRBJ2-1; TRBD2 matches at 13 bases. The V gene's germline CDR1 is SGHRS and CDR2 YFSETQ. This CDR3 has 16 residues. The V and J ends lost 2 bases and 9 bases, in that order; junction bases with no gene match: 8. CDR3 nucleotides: TGCGCCAGCAGCTTAACACTAGCGGGGGGGCAAGGTGAGCAGTTCTTC. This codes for CASSLTLAGGQGEQFF. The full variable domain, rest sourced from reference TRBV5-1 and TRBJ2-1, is KAGVTQTPRYLIKTRGQQVTLSCSPISGHRSVSWYQQTPGQGLQFLFEYFSETQRNKGNFPGRFSGRQFSNSRSEMNVSTLELGDSALYLCASSLTLAGGQGEQFFGPGTRLTVL.

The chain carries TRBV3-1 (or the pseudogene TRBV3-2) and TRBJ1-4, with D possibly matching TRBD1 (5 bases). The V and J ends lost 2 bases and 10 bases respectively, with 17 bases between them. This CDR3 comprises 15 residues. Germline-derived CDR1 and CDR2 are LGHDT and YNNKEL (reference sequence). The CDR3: CASSQRQTRMRKLFF. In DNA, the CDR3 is TGTGCCAGCAGCCAACGACAGACCAGAATGAGAAAACTGTTTTTT.

DNA of the CDR3: TGTGCCACAGAACCCCGGGACAGAAGCGGCTACACCTTC. Translated, it gives CATEPRDRSGYTF. The chain uses TRBV10-3 and TRBJ1-2; 7 bases line up with TRBD1. The CDR3 sequence is 13 residues long. Per the germline V gene, CDR1 is ENHRY and CDR2 is SYGVKD. V lost 10 bases and J lost 8; bases outside the gene matches: 13.

CDR3 loop: CASSPGALASNEQFF. For the CDR3, the DNA is TGTGCCAGCAGCCCCGGAGCACTAGCGAGCAATGAGCAGTTCTTC. The chain combines TRBV11-2 with TRBJ2-1, with 7 nucleotides matching TRBD2. The CDR3 sequence is 15 residues long. Unmatched junction bases numbered 10, after V lost 5 bases and J lost 6 bases. The germline V gene encodes CDR1 SGHAT and CDR2 FQNNGV.

The CDR3 loop reads CASSYRLGGGRDTQYF. CDR3 coding DNA: TGTGCCAGCAGTTACCGGCTGGGGGGCGGTCGAGATACGCAGTATTTT. The V and J genes are TRBV6-6 and TRBJ2-3; D might be TRBD1 or TRBD2, each matching 6 bases. This CDR3 is 16 amino acids long. Germline CDR1 MNHNY, CDR2 SVGAGI (reference sequence). V was clipped by 2 bases and J by 5 bases, with 17 bases between them.

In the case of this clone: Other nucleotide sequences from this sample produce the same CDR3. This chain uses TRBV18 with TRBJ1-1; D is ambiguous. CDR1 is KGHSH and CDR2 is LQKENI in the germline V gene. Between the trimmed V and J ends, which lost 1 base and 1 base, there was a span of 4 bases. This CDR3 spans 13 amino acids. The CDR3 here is CASSPQGNTEAFF. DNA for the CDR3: TGTGCCAGCTCACCACAGGGGAACACTGAAGCTTTCTTT.

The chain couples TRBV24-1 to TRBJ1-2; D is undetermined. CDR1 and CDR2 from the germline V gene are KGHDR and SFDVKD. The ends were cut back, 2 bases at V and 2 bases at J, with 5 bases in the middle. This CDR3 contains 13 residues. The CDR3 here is CATSDSNNYGYTF. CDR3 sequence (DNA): TGTGCCACCAGTGATTCTAACAACTATGGCTACACCTTC.

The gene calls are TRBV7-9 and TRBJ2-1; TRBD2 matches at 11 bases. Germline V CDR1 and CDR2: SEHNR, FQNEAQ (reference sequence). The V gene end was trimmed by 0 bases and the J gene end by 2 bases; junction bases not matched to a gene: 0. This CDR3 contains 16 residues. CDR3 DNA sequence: TGTGCCAGCAGCTTAGCGGGACTAGCGGCCTACAATGAGCAGTTCTTC. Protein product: CASSLAGLAAYNEQFF. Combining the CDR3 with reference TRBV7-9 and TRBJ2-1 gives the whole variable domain DTGVSQNPRHKITKRGQNVTFRCDPISEHNRLYWYRQTLGQGPEFLTYFQNEAQLEKSRLLSDRFSAERPKGSFSTLEIQRTEQGDSAMYLCASSLAGLAAYNEQFFGPGTRLTVL.

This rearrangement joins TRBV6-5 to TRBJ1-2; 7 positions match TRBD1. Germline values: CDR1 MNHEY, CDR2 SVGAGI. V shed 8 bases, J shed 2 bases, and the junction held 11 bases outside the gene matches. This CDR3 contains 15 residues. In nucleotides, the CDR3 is TGTGCCAGCCAAACTAGCGGGACAGAAAACTATGGCTACACCTTC. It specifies CASQTSGTENYGYTF.

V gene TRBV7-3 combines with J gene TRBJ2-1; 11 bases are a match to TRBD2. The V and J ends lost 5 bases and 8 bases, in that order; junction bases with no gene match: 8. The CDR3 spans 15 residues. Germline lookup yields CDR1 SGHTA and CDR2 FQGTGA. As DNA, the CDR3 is TGTGCCAGCAGCATACAAGGGACTAGCGGCTATGAGCAGTTCTTC. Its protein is CASSIQGTSGYEQFF. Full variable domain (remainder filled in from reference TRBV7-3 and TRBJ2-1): GAGVSQTPSNKVTEKGKYVELRCDPISGHTALYWYRQSLGQGPEFLIYFQGTGAADDSGLPNDRFFAVRPEGSVSTLKIQRTERGDSAVYLCASSIQGTSGYEQFFGPGTRLTVL.